This TCR beta chain was sequenced during a study of blood T cell repertoires in COVID-19. This CDR3 region has 14 residues. The germline gives CDR1 SGHNT, CDR2 YYREEE (reference sequence). The V gene lost 0 bases and the J gene lost 0 bases, with 7 bases spanning the gap. The protocol was immunoSEQ multiplex PCR, while the TCRdb copy is restricted to in-frame clones and leaves out a portion. The sample has just under 150,000 clones; over 80% are singletons. This clone was counted a few times. Sequencing used peripheral blood. This receptor was taken from a man in his forties or fifties who had recovered from COVID-19. This rearrangement joins TRBV5-4 to TRBJ2-7; no clear D gene. The CDR3 DNA follows: TGTGCCAGCAGCTTGGGCGCCGACTCCTACGAGCAGTACTTC. It is translated as CASSLGADSYEQYF.